This T cell receptor beta chain was found in a study of blood T cell repertoires in COVID-19. This clone was picked up many times. Sequencing was performed with immunoSEQ multiplex PCR; in TCRdb, only in-frame clones are kept and a portion is missing. The sample has 90,000 to 110,000 clones, roughly 85% seen once. The ends lost 3 bases at V and 3 bases at J; junction bases unmatched: 5. This CDR3 region has 15 residues. CDR1 is KGHDR and CDR2 is SFDVKD in the germline V gene. Sample: peripheral blood. This receptor was identified in an elderly woman with acute or convalescent COVID-19. V is TRBV24-1 and J is TRBJ2-3; 7 bases align to TRBD2. The CDR3 reads CATSDALGGTDTQYF. The CDR3 nucleotides are TGTGCCACCAGTGATGCCCTGGGAGGGACAGATACGCAGTATTTT.